This T cell receptor (beta chain) was captured in a study of OX40 agonist ivuxolimab in advanced cancers. Relative to its sample, this clone is medium-sized. The repertoire was sequenced with immunoSEQ multiplex PCR; TCRdb's copy has only in-frame clones and lacks some. The table includes about 15,000 clones, approximately 70% detected once. V was pared by 6 bases and J by 6 bases, with 12 bases of the junction left unmatched. Germline-derived CDR1 and CDR2 are MNHNY and SVGAGI (reference sequence). The CDR3 runs 16 residues. The specimen comprised CD4+ or CD8+ T cells sorted from blood, sampled in a trial of the OX40 agonist ivuxolimab. The chain is built from TRBV6-6 and TRBJ2-2; 8 bases align to TRBD2. The receptor was derived from an adult with an advanced solid tumor such as melanoma, head and neck, liver or kidney cancer. The CDR3 protein is CASRQGLVSGAGELFF. As DNA, the CDR3 is TGTGCCAGCAGACAGGGACTAGTGTCGGGGGCCGGGGAGCTGTTTTTT.